A selection of T cell receptor beta chains follows, all from one sample in a study of T cell clonotyping in hematopoietic cell transplantation. Using immunoSEQ multiplex PCR, the repertoire was profiled, and TCRdb retains in-frame clones only, with some absent. The top ten hold 4.2% of the sample, which has approximately 13,000 clones, 95% to 98% seen once. This specimen was peripheral blood mononuclear cells, taken 30 days after allogeneic stem cell transplant. All receptors come from a female patient aged 50-59 years who had an allogeneic stem cell transplant from an unrelated donor, so T cells may come from the graft donor. Some clones in this sample may be carry-over from other donors' samples. Each CDR3 is given with its conserved first and last residue. D genes are given only for firm matches. Part of the rows lack a size; the others show once, few, many or a class for expanded clones.

-	TRBV13	TRBJ2-7	16	TRBD2	CASSRTSGGFSYEQYF	TGTGCCAGCAGCAGGACTAGCGGGGGATTTTCCTACGAGCAGTACTTC
-	TRBV7-9	TRBJ1-2	16	TRBD1	CASSLDRDRRWNGYTF	TGTGCCAGCAGCTTAGACCGGGACAGGAGATGGAATGGCTACACCTTC
once	TRBV7-9	TRBJ2-7	13	TRBD1	CASSLAGQAEQYF	TGTGCCAGCAGCTTAGCGGGACAGGCCGAGCAGTACTTC
-	TRBV11-1	TRBJ2-1	17	TRBD1	CASSPGTGILGPNEQFF	TGTGCCAGCAGCCCCGGGACAGGGATTTTGGGCCCTAATGAGCAGTTCTTC
-	TRBV19	TRBJ2-4	16	TRBD2	CASSIWGRVDKNIQYF	TGTGCCAGTAGTATATGGGGGAGGGTTGACAAAAACATTCAGTACTTC
-	TRBV11-3	TRBJ2-7	14	TRBD2	CASSFTSGSYEQYF	TGTGCCAGCAGCTTTACTAGCGGCTCCTACGAGCAGTACTTC
-	TRBV2	TRBJ2-3	14	-	CASGGRADTDTQYF	TGTGCCAGCGGGGGGCGGGCCGACACAGATACGCAGTATTTT
-	TRBV5-1	TRBJ2-2	16	-	CASSFYSPANTGELFF	TGCGCCAGCAGCTTTTATTCCCCTGCGAACACCGGGGAGCTGTTTTTT
-	TRBV5-6	TRBJ1-2	12	-	CASSVGSIGYTF	TGTGCCAGCAGCGTAGGTTCTATTGGCTACACCTTC
-	TRBV30	TRBJ1-6	19	-	CAWSPPQGESFAYNSPLHF	TGTGCCTGGAGTCCCCCCCAAGGGGAGAGTTTCGCCTATAATTCACCCCTCCACTTT
-	TRBV19	TRBJ1-2	15	TRBD1	CASSNRDRGSYGYTF	TGTGCCAGTAGCAACCGGGACAGGGGATCCTATGGCTACACCTTC
-	TRBV4-1	TRBJ1-6	16	-	CASSQEGKRINSPLHF	TGCGCCAGCAGCCAAGAGGGAAAACGGATTAATTCACCCCTCCACTTT
-	TRBV7-6	TRBJ2-7	13	-	CASSPTSGALQYF	TGTGCCAGCAGCCCGACTTCAGGAGCGCTGCAGTACTTC
once	TRBV2	TRBJ2-1	12	TRBD1	CASHRTGNEQFF	TGTGCCAGCCACCGGACAGGGAATGAGCAGTTCTTC
-	TRBV27	TRBJ2-1	16	-	CASSLVGPISYNEQFF	TGTGCCAGCAGTTTAGTCGGACCCATCTCCTACAATGAGCAGTTCTTC
-	TRBV23-1	TRBJ2-7	15	TRBD1	CASSHSGSGGFKQYF	TGCGCCAGCAGTCACTCCGGGTCAGGGGGCTTCAAGCAGTACTTC
-	TRBV6-5	TRBJ1-2	14	-	CASSYGAWNYGYTF	TGTGCCAGCAGTTACGGGGCTTGGAACTATGGCTACACCTTC
once	TRBV5-8	TRBJ1-3	15	TRBD1	CASSFFTGGGNTIYF	TGTGCCAGCAGCTTCTTCACAGGGGGAGGAAACACCATATATTTT
-	TRBV6-6	TRBJ1-1	15	-	CASREVGGVNTEAFF	TGTGCCAGCAGGGAAGTGGGGGGGGTGAACACTGAAGCTTTCTTT
-	TRBV9	TRBJ1-2	13	-	CASSLVVGDGYTF	TGTGCCAGCAGCCTAGTAGTAGGGGATGGCTACACCTTC
once	TRBV19	TRBJ1-1	15	TRBD1	CATRTGQGLNTEAFF	TGTGCCACTCGCACCGGACAGGGTTTGAACACTGAAGCTTTCTTT
-	TRBV30	TRBJ1-1	13	-	CAWIGYRRSEAFF	TGTGCCTGGATTGGGTACCGTCGGAGTGAAGCTTTCTTT
-	TRBV9	TRBJ1-2	15	-	CASSVGTRVAKGYTF	TGTGCCAGCAGCGTAGGGACTCGGGTCGCGAAGGGCTACACCTTC
-	TRBV19	TRBJ2-1	15	TRBD2	CASSTPGLDLNEQFF	TGTGCCAGTAGTACCCCGGGACTAGACCTAAATGAGCAGTTCTTC
-	TRBV4-1	TRBJ2-7	12	-	CASSHPGREQYF	TGCGCCAGCAGCCATCCCGGACGCGAGCAGTACTTC
-	TRBV11-3	TRBJ2-7	13	-	CASSLPGAYEQYF	TGTGCCAGCAGCTTGCCGGGGGCCTACGAGCAGTACTTC